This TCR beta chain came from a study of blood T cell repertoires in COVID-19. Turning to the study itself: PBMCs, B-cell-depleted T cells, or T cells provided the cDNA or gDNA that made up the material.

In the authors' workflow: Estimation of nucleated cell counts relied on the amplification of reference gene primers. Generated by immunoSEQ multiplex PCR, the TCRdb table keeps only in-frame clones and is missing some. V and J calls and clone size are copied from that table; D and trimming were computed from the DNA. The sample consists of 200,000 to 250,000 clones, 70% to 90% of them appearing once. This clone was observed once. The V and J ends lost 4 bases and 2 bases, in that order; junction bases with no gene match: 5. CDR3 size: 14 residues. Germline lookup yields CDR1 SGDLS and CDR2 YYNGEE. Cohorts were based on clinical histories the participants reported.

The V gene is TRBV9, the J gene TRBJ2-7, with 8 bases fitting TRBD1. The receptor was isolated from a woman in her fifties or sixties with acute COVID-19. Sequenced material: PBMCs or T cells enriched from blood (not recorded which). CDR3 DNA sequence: TGTGCCAGCAGCTTACAGGGGGGTACCTACGAGCAGTACTTC. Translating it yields CASSLQGGTYEQYF.